These 5 T cell receptor beta chains share one sample of origin, sequenced in a study of human T cells and chemical hapten exposure. Time point of the sample: pre-sensitization, week 0. Treatment indicated: therapeutic diphenylcyclopropenone sensitization with weekly scalp DPC. TCRdb redid the calling of the RACE reads with MiXCR, one entry per CDR3 protein. The sample holds 87,000 or so distinct CDR3 sequences, 9.6% seen once. Material: whole blood, obtained in connection with sensitization to the hapten diphenylcyclopropenone (DPC). The receptors stem from a woman in her 40s with alopecia areata. Some clones in this sample may be carry-over from other donors' samples.

The chain is built from TRBV7-2 and TRBJ2-7, with 7 nucleotides matching TRBD2. The CDR3 runs 14 residues. Germline values: CDR1 SGHTA, CDR2 FQGNSA. J gave up 2 bases and V 3 bases, and 4 bases lay outside the gene matches. CDR3 sequence (DNA): TGTGCCAGCAGCTTTAGCGGGTTGACCTACGAGCAGTACTTC. Translating gives CASSFSGLTYEQYF.

Many counts were recorded for this clonotype. The chain carries TRBV6-2 or TRBV6-3 and TRBJ2-6; 8 bases line up with TRBD1. V shed 2 bases and J 4 bases; nucleotides not matched to a gene: 7. The CDR3 covers 17 residues. The germline V gene encodes CDR1 MNHEY and CDR2 SVGEGT. The CDR3 DNA sequence: TGTGCCAGCAGTTACCTGCAGGGGGCTTGGGGGGCCAACGTCCTGACTTTC. Its protein is CASSYLQGAWGANVLTF.

The V gene is TRBV29-1, the J gene TRBJ1-1; D is possibly TRBD1 (6 bases). CDR1 SQVTM and CDR2 ANQGSEA come from the germline V gene. Trimming took off 7 bases at V and 4 bases at J, with 10 bases between the two ends. The CDR3 has 11 residues. CDR3 coding DNA: TGCAGCGGGAAACAGGGCACTGAAGCTTTCTTT. Its protein is CSGKQGTEAFF.

V gene TRBV5-4 combines with J gene TRBJ2-2; maybe TRBD1 (6 bases). The germline V gene encodes CDR1 SGHNT and CDR2 YYREEE (reference sequence). V was clipped by 4 bases and J by 1 base, with 17 bases between them. The CDR3 covers 17 residues. The CDR3, as DNA: TGTGCCAGCAGCCTCCCTATCAGGGGAAGGAACACCGGGGAGCTGTTTTTT. It translates to CASSLPIRGRNTGELFF.

At least ten counts were recorded for this clonotype. The chain couples TRBV29-1 to TRBJ1-1; D unclear. This CDR3 has 12 residues. Trimming removed 4 bases from V and 1 base from J, with 7 bases in between. Germline V lookup: CDR1 SQVTM, CDR2 ANQGSEA. The CDR3 region is CSVASTNTEAFF. CDR3 in DNA: TGCAGCGTTGCTAGTACGAACACTGAAGCTTTCTTT.